The 10 T cell receptor beta chains below all came from one sample that was sequenced in a study of graft-versus-host responses after intestinal transplantation. These receptors have no known antigen. Using immunoSEQ multiplex PCR, the repertoire was profiled, and TCRdb retains in-frame clones only, with some absent. The sample holds just under 90,000 clones, roughly four fifths seen once. This sample comprised unstimulated CD8+ T cells sorted from spleen or lymph node cells, obtained before intestinal transplant. The receptors shown here come from a human donor who received an intestinal transplant.

The V gene is TRBV29-1, the J gene TRBJ2-3, with D perhaps assigned TRBD1 or TRBD2 (6 bases each). Germline CDR1 SQVTM, CDR2 ANQGSEA. V gave up 0 bases and J gave up 5 bases, with 9 bases separating them. The CDR3 length is 13 residues. CDR3 region: CSVEDRGQDTQYF. As DNA, the CDR3 is TGCAGCGTTGAAGATCGGGGGCAAGATACGCAGTATTTT.

The gene calls are TRBV5-1 and TRBJ1-2, with 11 bases fitting TRBD1. This CDR3 has 15 amino acids. Germline V gene lookup returns CDR1 SGHRS and CDR2 YFSETQ. J gave up 8 bases and V 4 bases, and 10 bases lay outside the gene matches. The CDR3 spells CASSSGQGAIEGYTF. CDR3 in DNA: TGCGCCAGCAGCAGTGGACAGGGGGCTATTGAGGGCTACACCTTC.

A single count supports this clone. The chain joins TRBV5-4 to TRBJ1-1, with a tentative D call TRBD1 (6 bases). Germline V gives CDR1 SGHNT, CDR2 YYREEE (reference sequence). V was shortened by 4 bases and J by 4 bases, with 14 bases between the two germline ends. This CDR3 spans 14 amino acids. CDR3 in amino acids: CASSPFGGPTEAFF. The DNA for the CDR3 is TGTGCCAGCAGCCCGTTCGGGGGGCCCACTGAAGCTTTCTTT.

The rearrangement joins TRBV11-1 to TRBJ2-7; possibly TRBD1 or TRBD2 for D (5 bases each). CDR1 is SGHAT and CDR2 is FQDESV in the germline V gene (reference sequence). The CDR3 sequence is 15 residues long. The germline V and J ends were trimmed by 2 bases and 3 bases, with 14 bases remaining between them. The CDR3 region has the DNA TGTGCCAGCAGCTTAAGGACTTTAGGGGACTACGAGCAGTACTTC. Amino acid sequence: CASSLRTLGDYEQYF.

This clone was seen only once. The chain carries TRBV28 and TRBJ2-7; D unclear. V shed 7 bases and J shed 0 bases, with 16 bases lying between them. From germline, CDR1 is MDHEN and CDR2 SYDVKM. The CDR3 is 15 residues long. CDR3 loop: CASIGRQSFSYEQYF. In nucleotides, the CDR3 is TGTGCCAGCATTGGAAGGCAGAGCTTCTCCTACGAGCAGTACTTC.

V and J are TRBV4-1 and TRBJ2-5, with 7 bases that match TRBD1. The ends lost 5 bases at V and 1 base at J; junction bases unmatched: 4. From germline, CDR1 is MGHRA and CDR2 YSYEKL. CDR3 length: 14 amino acids. CDR3 sequence (DNA): TGCGCCAGCAGCTCACAGGGGCCCCAAGAGACCCAGTACTTC. It encodes CASSSQGPQETQYF.

The chain recombines TRBV9 with TRBJ2-1; D gene ambiguous. Germline V CDR1 and CDR2: SGDLS, YYNGEE. CDR3 length equals 13 residues. Trimming removed 0 bases at V and 8 bases at J, with 9 bases between. The CDR3 region has the DNA TGTGCCAGCAGCGTAGAGCTGGACGATGAGCAGTTCTTC. Residues: CASSVELDDEQFF.

This chain links TRBV4-1 with TRBJ2-7; tentative D call: TRBD1 (5 bases). The CDR3 is 17 residues long. V gave up 1 base and J gave up 2 bases, with 18 bases separating them. CDR1 MGHRA and CDR2 YSYEKL come from the germline V gene. CDR3 nucleotides: TGCGCCAGCAGCCAAGTAAGGTCCTTTGACAGTCCCTACGAGCAGTACTTC. It encodes CASSQVRSFDSPYEQYF.

This rearrangement joins TRBV28 to TRBJ2-1; 10 nucleotides agree with TRBD1. CDR1 MDHEN and CDR2 SYDVKM come from the germline V gene. The CDR3 runs 18 residues. V lost 3 bases to trimming and J lost 3 bases; unmatched junction nucleotides: 11. The CDR3 reads CASSFGLRDRGIYNEQFF. The CDR3 DNA reads as TGTGCCAGCAGTTTTGGCCTCCGGGACAGGGGCATCTACAATGAGCAGTTCTTC. The entire variable domain, with the rest obtained from reference TRBV28 and TRBJ2-1, is as follows: DVKVTQSSRYLVKRTGEKVFLECVQDMDHENMFWYRQDPGLGLRLIYFSYDVKMKEKGDIPEGYSVSREKKERFSLILESASTNQTSMYLCASSFGLRDRGIYNEQFFGPGTRLTVL.

The rearrangement joins TRBV5-5 to TRBJ1-6, with D hard to call. The CDR3 totals 15 residues. Trimming stripped 2 bases from V and 4 bases from J, with 10 bases between. Germline values: CDR1 SGHKS, CDR2 YYEKEE (reference sequence). CDR3 amino acids: CASSFATLYNSPLHF. CDR3 DNA sequence: TGTGCCAGCAGCTTTGCCACCCTGTATAATTCACCCCTCCACTTT.